The entry below gives a single TCR beta chain sequence along with its context. Sorted-subset replicate PCRs used around 220 ng DNA, about 30,000 T cell genomes. The table came from immunoSEQ multiplex PCR; TCRdb's copy has only in-frame clones and leaves some out. The sample consists of 1.5 million to 2.5 million clones, approximately 94% of them appearing once. The sample originates from a study of shared clonotypes between healthy human individuals. Naive-designated CD8 cells lacked CD45RO, were positively enriched for CCR7, and omitted terminally differentiated effector memory CD45RA+ cells. The donors were all Caucasian adults (living in Nashville, Tennessee). V lost 5 bases to trimming and J lost 6 bases; unmatched junction nucleotides: 8. Germline lookup yields CDR1 SGHTA and CDR2 FQGNSA. This CDR3 contains 15 residues.

The sequencing input was naive CD8+ T cells sorted from blood. The receptor was isolated from a young man in good health. The chain joins TRBV7-2 to TRBJ2-7, with 12 bases identical to TRBD2. The CDR3 DNA sequence: TGTGCCAGCAGCGACCTCGGACTAGCGGGAAGCGAGCAGTACTTC. Translation gives CASSDLGLAGSEQYF. Combining the CDR3 with reference TRBV7-2 and TRBJ2-7 gives the whole variable domain GAGVSQSPSNKVTEKGKDVELRCDPISGHTALYWYRQSLGQGLEFLIYFQGNSAPDKSGLPSDRFSAERTGGSVSTLTIQRTQQEDSAVYLCASSDLGLAGSEQYFGPGTRLTVT.